Below, 24 T cell receptor beta chains from the same sample are listed, as sequenced in a study of T cells in Graves' hyperthyroidism and ophthalmopathy. Amplification targeted TCR beta CDR3 regions from RNA transcripts. In the first-round RT-PCR of the TCR CDR3, the HTBI primer set was used. TCRdb independently ran MiXCR on the multiplex PCR reads; one entry per CDR3 protein. The sample shows hundreds of thousands of distinct CDR3 sequences, roughly 13% of them seen only once. The material sequenced was blood. Receptors originate from a woman in her 30s with Graves' hyperthyroidism that later progressed to Graves' ophthalmopathy.

This clonotype was detected ten times or more. This chain uses TRBV3-1 with TRBJ1-1; possible D gene TRBD1, 5 bases. Trimming stripped 5 bases from V and 8 bases from J, with 18 bases between. The germline V gene has CDR1 LGHDT and CDR2 YNNKEL (reference sequence). The CDR3 contains 14 residues. The CDR3 here is CASSARGGTSEAFF. The DNA of the CDR3 is TGTGCCAGCAGCGCCCGTGGGGGGACCTCCGAAGCTTTCTTT.

This clonotype occurred many times. The chain is built from TRBV2 and TRBJ1-2; D is undetermined. Germline CDR1 is SNHLY and CDR2 is FYNNEI. V was pared by 6 bases and J by 4 bases, with 3 bases between. There are 10 residues in the CDR3. In DNA form, the CDR3 reads TGTGCCAGCAGCGCCTATGGCTACACCTTC. Its protein product is CASSAYGYTF.

There are many counts of this clonotype. The J gene is TRBJ2-1, the V gene TRBV19; TRBD2 agrees at 14 bases. V shed 5 bases, J shed 4 bases, and the junction held 10 bases outside the gene matches. This CDR3 comprises 18 residues. Germline CDR1 is LNHDA and CDR2 is SQIVND (reference sequence). CDR3 protein: CASSSQATSGRAYNEQFF. The CDR3 bases are TGTGCCAGTAGTTCCCAAGCGACTAGCGGGAGGGCATACAATGAGCAGTTCTTC.

The chain has TRBV18 and TRBJ2-2; no firm D call. Deletions cut 2 bases from V and 1 base from J, with 14 bases between. Germline-derived CDR1 and CDR2 are KGHSH and LQKENI. The CDR3 loop spans 17 amino acids. DNA for the CDR3: TGTGCCAGCTCACCAACCGCGCTTAAGGGGAACACCGGGGAGCTGTTTTTT. It is translated as CASSPTALKGNTGELFF.

Many counts were recorded for this clonotype. The chain recombines TRBV13 with TRBJ1-1; maybe TRBD1 (5 bases). There are 18 residues in the CDR3. Germline V gene lookup returns CDR1 PRHDT and CDR2 FYEKMQ (reference sequence). V shed 2 bases and J shed 1 base, with 20 bases lying between them. CDR3 sequence (DNA): TGTGCCAGCAGCTTAAAGATATCGCTATTGAGGGGGAACACTGAAGCTTTCTTT. As protein: CASSLKISLLRGNTEAFF. The full variable domain, its missing parts supplied by reference TRBV13 and TRBJ1-1, is AAGVIQSPRHLIKEKRETATLKCYPIPRHDTVYWYQQGPGQDPQFLISFYEKMQSDKGSIPDRFSAQQFSDYHSELNMSSLELGDSALYFCASSLKISLLRGNTEAFFGQGTRLTVV.

This clonotype has just a few counts. The chain is built from TRBV11-3 and TRBJ1-1; D remains unclear. CDR1 and CDR2 (germline): SGHNT, YENEEA. Trimming pared 0 bases from V and 3 bases from J, leaving 11 bases between. This CDR3 region has 15 residues. This CDR3 is CASSLERVVDTEAFF. In DNA, the CDR3 is TGTGCCAGCAGCTTAGAAAGGGTTGTAGACACTGAAGCTTTCTTT.

This clonotype was observed at least ten times. J is TRBJ2-1 and V is TRBV30, with D possibly TRBD2 on 5 matching bases. There are 16 residues in the CDR3. CDR1 and CDR2 (germline): GTSNPN, SVGIG (reference sequence). V dropped 5 bases and J dropped 0 bases, with 17 bases sitting between them. The CDR3 bases are TGTGCCTGGGCCCCCAGAGGAGGAGGCTCCTACAATGAGCAGTTCTTC. Translated: CAWAPRGGGSYNEQFF.

The chain carries TRBV15 and TRBJ2-7; the match to TRBD2 covers 9 bases. The CDR3 totals 13 residues. V lost 4 bases to trimming and J lost 7 bases; unmatched junction nucleotides: 5. Germline V gives CDR1 LNHNV, CDR2 YYDKDF (reference sequence). The CDR3 is CATSNIAGEEQYF. The CDR3 region has the DNA TGTGCCACCAGCAATATAGCGGGAGAAGAGCAGTACTTC.

In its sample, this clonotype was seen many times. V gene TRBV6-1 combines with J gene TRBJ1-2; 11 bases map to TRBD1. Trimming at V came to 2 bases and at J to 8 bases, leaving 4 bases not matched to a gene. Germline V gives CDR1 MNHNS, CDR2 SASEGT. There are 14 residues in the CDR3. CDR3 DNA sequence: TGTGCCAGCAGTGAACGGACAGGGGGCGACGGCTACACCTTC. Its translation: CASSERTGGDGYTF.

The V and J genes are TRBV27 and TRBJ1-6; TRBD1 aligns across 7 bases. The CDR3 covers 15 residues. Germline CDR1 MNHEY, CDR2 SMNVEV (reference sequence). J was trimmed by 7 bases and V by 6 bases; bases with no gene match: 9. The CDR3 DNA sequence: TGTGCCAGCAGGGGCCCGGGACAGATAAATTCACCCCTCCACTTT. This codes for CASRGPGQINSPLHF.

This clonotype has a count of ten or more. This chain connects TRBV11-3 to TRBJ2-7; D might be TRBD2 (5 bases). In germline, CDR1 is SGHNT, CDR2 YENEEA. The CDR3 consists of 14 residues. With 5 bases removed from V and 3 bases from J, the gap between germline ends came to 14 bases. The DNA of the CDR3 is TGTGCCAGCAGCCCACAACTAGTAAGCTACGAGCAGTACTTC. Its translation: CASSPQLVSYEQYF.

This clonotype was found many times. V gene TRBV28 combines with J gene TRBJ1-2, with D perhaps matching TRBD1 (6 bases). V lost 2 bases to trimming and J lost 7 bases, with 14 bases between them. CDR3 length: 14 residues. CDR1 and CDR2 from the germline V gene are MDHEN and SYDVKM. DNA for the CDR3: TGTGCCAGCAGTTTAAGGCCTTACAGGGCTGGCTACACCTTC. Encoded protein: CASSLRPYRAGYTF.

This sequence joins TRBV19 and TRBJ2-1, with no clear D. The CDR3 is 15 residues long. Trimming stripped 4 bases from V and 0 bases from J, with 10 bases between. Germline V lookup: CDR1 LNHDA, CDR2 SQIVND (reference sequence). This CDR3 is CASSTGDPSYNEQFF. CDR3 sequence (DNA): TGTGCCAGTAGTACCGGCGACCCCTCCTACAATGAGCAGTTCTTC. Drawing the rest from reference TRBV19 and TRBJ2-1, the complete variable domain is DGGITQSPKYLFRKEGQNVTLSCEQNLNHDAMYWYRQDPGQGLRLIYYSQIVNDFQKGDIAEGYSVSREKKESFPLTVTSAQKNPTAFYLCASSTGDPSYNEQFFGPGTRLTVL.

This clonotype was observed at least ten times. The CDR3 region is CASRPSGSNQPQHF. The CDR3 nucleotides are TGTGCCAGCCGACCCTCAGGTAGCAATCAGCCCCAGCATTTT. This sequence joins TRBV2 and TRBJ1-5; no reliable D call. There are 14 residues in the CDR3. Germline-derived CDR1 and CDR2 are SNHLY and FYNNEI. V lost 8 bases and J 0 bases, leaving 11 bases between the germline ends.

This clonotype was detected many times. The V gene is TRBV24-1, the J gene TRBJ2-2; D is unclear. Germline assignment: CDR1 KGHDR and CDR2 SFDVKD. Trimming shortened V by 10 bases and J by 2 bases, and 10 bases separated the two germline ends. The CDR3 is made up of 13 amino acids. The CDR3 DNA reads TGTGCCACGTCTACAATAAACACCGGGGAGCTGTTTTTT. It is translated as CATSTINTGELFF.

On this clonotype itself: Sequence at one end of the junction differs from germline and may be a read error. The gene calls are TRBV6-1 and TRBJ2-1; D uncertain. Germline values: CDR1 MNHNS, CDR2 SASEGT. CDR3 size: 14 residues. Here the CDR3 reads CATSEIRTANEQFF. In DNA form, the CDR3 reads TGTGCCACCAGTGAAATCCGTACCGCGAATGAGCAGTTCTTC.

This clonotype was recorded a few times. The V gene is TRBV29-1, the J gene TRBJ2-5; D is unresolved. In germline, CDR1 is SQVTM, CDR2 ANQGSEA. The V gene lost 6 bases and the J gene lost 1 base, with 18 bases spanning the gap. CDR3 length equals 15 residues. CDR3 sequence: CSVPGSGSFQETQYF. The CDR3, as DNA: TGCAGCGTCCCAGGTTCGGGCTCATTCCAAGAGACCCAGTACTTC.

This clonotype occurred once. The CDR3 spells CASSPFFAPTIDEQYF. CDR3 nucleotides: TGTGCCAGCAGCCCGTTTTTTGCCCCAACGATCGACGAGCAGTACTTC. V is TRBV11-2 and J is TRBJ2-7; unclear D gene. The CDR3 runs 16 residues. Germline assignment: CDR1 SGHAT and CDR2 FQNNGV. Trimming pared 5 bases from V and 5 bases from J, leaving 22 bases between.

This clonotype was recorded many times. The chain recombines TRBV12-3 or TRBV12-4 with TRBJ1-4, with 9 bases matching TRBD1. J was trimmed by 5 bases and V by 7 bases; bases with no gene match: 5. This CDR3 is built from 14 residues. CDR3 sequence reads: CASTRDRGNEKLFF. Here the CDR3 DNA reads TGTGCCAGCACAAGAGACAGGGGGAATGAAAAACTGTTTTTT.

The chain recombines TRBV29-1 with TRBJ2-2, with D unresolved. V was trimmed by 4 bases and J by 2 bases, leaving 2 bases between them. CDR1 and CDR2 from the germline V gene are SQVTM and ANQGSEA. The CDR3 is 11 residues long. The CDR3 coding sequence is TGCAGCGTTGGTAACACCGGGGAGCTGTTTTTT. Its protein product is CSVGNTGELFF.

V gene TRBV28 combines with J gene TRBJ2-6; 9 bases line up with TRBD1. This CDR3 contains 18 residues. Looked up from germline, CDR1 is MDHEN and CDR2 is SYDVKM. Germline trimming cut 5 bases from V and 0 bases from J; bases unmatched to any gene: 8. CDR3 in DNA: TGTGCCAGCAGTCAACCGGGACAGGGTTTCTCTGGGGCCAACGTCCTGACTTTC. It specifies CASSQPGQGFSGANVLTF.

This clonotype was counted at least ten times. The J gene is TRBJ2-2, the V gene TRBV27, with 7 bases matching TRBD2. V lost 2 bases and J lost 4; bases outside the gene matches: 4. CDR1 is MNHEY, CDR2 SMNVEV, per germline (reference sequence). CDR3 length: 15 amino acids. Here the CDR3 DNA reads TGTGCCAGCAGTTTAGGGCGGGAGACCACCGGGGAGCTGTTTTTT. It yields the protein CASSLGRETTGELFF.

Ten or more counts support this clonotype. The CDR3 sequence: CASSLAPGSGEQYF. The CDR3 DNA reads as TGCGCCAGCAGCTTGGCGCCAGGGAGCGGCGAGCAGTACTTC. The chain carries TRBV5-1 and TRBJ2-7; either TRBD1 or TRBD2 may fit D (5 bases each). CDR3 length equals 14 residues. Trimming shortened V by 0 bases and J by 6 bases, and 13 bases separated the two germline ends. CDR1 and CDR2 from the germline V gene are SGHRS and YFSETQ. The variable domain in full, completed from reference TRBV5-1 and TRBJ2-7, reads KAGVTQTPRYLIKTRGQQVTLSCSPISGHRSVSWYQQTPGQGLQFLFEYFSETQRNKGNFPGRFSGRQFSNSRSEMNVSTLELGDSALYLCASSLAPGSGEQYFGPGTRLTVT.

This clonotype was detected many times. The DNA of the CDR3 is TGCATGCTCGGACAGGATGGCTACACCTTC. Its protein is CMLGQDGYTF. V is TRBV20-1 and J is TRBJ1-2; TRBD1 matches at 7 bases. Per the germline V gene, CDR1 is DFQATT and CDR2 is SNEGSKA (reference sequence). There are 10 residues in the CDR3.